The clone carrying this T cell receptor (beta chain) was seen a single time. This CDR3 has 14 residues. CDR1 and CDR2 (germline): MNHEY, SVGAGI. The junction had 1 base not matched to a gene; V was cut back by 8 bases and J by 0 bases. This entry belongs to a study of blood T cell repertoires in COVID-19. Study background: Material from acute and convalescent COVID-19 was sourced from the United States, Italy and Spain.

The data were produced by immunoSEQ multiplex PCR, yet TCRdb's version contains in-frame clones alone and is incomplete. Here the sample spans 90,000 to 120,000 clones, roughly 91% being singletons. The chain joins TRBV6-5 to TRBJ2-7, with TRBD2 matching 13 bases. Sequenced material: peripheral blood. This sequence was found in a human donor in a cohort sampled during active COVID-19. As DNA, the CDR3 is TGTGCCAGCCGGACTAGCGGGAGCTCCTACGAGCAGTACTTC. It translates to CASRTSGSSYEQYF.